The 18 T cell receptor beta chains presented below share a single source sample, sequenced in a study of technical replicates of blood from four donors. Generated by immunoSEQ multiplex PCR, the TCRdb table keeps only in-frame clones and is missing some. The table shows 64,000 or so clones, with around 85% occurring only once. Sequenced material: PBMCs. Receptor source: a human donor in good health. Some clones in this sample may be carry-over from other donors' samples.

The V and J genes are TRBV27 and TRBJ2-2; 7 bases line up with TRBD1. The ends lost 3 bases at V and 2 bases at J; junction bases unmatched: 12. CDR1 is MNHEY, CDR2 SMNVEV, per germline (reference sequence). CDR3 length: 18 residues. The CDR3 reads CASSLSSMGTVNTGELFF. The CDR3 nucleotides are TGTGCCAGCAGTTTGTCTTCCATGGGGACAGTCAACACCGGGGAGCTGTTTTTT.

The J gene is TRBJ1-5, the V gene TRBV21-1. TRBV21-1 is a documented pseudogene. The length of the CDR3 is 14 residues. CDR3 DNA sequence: TGTGCCAGCAGCTCCCGACTCTCCGATCAGCCCCAGCATTTT. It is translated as CASSSRLSDQPQHF.

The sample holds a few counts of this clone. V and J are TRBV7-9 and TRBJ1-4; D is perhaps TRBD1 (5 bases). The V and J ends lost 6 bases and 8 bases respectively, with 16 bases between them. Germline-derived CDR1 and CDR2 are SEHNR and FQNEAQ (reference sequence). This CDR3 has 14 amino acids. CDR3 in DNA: TGTGCCAGCAGTCGTAGGGCAGGGTACGAAAAACTGTTTTTT. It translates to CASSRRAGYEKLFF.

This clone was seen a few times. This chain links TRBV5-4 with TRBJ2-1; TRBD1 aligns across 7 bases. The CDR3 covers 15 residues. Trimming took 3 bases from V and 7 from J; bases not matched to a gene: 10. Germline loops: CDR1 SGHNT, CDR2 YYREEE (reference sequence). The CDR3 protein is CASSSQDRNWNEQFF. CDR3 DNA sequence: TGTGCCAGCAGCTCCCAGGACAGGAACTGGAATGAGCAGTTCTTC.

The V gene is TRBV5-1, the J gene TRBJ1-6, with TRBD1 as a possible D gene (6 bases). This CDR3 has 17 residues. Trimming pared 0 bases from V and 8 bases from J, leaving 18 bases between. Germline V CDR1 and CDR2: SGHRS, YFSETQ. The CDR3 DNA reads TGCGCCAGCAGCTTGGGTTCAGGGGCGGCGGTTGATTCACCCCTCCACTTT. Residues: CASSLGSGAAVDSPLHF.

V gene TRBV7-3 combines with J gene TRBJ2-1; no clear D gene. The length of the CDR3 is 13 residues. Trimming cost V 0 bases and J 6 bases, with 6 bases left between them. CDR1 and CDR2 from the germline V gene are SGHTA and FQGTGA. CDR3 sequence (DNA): TGTGCCAGCAGCTTAACTAGCAGCAATGAGCAGTTCTTC. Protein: CASSLTSSNEQFF. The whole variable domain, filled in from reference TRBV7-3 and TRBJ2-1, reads GAGVSQTPSNKVTEKGKYVELRCDPISGHTALYWYRQSLGQGPEFLIYFQGTGAADDSGLPNDRFFAVRPEGSVSTLKIQRTERGDSAVYLCASSLTSSNEQFFGPGTRLTVL.

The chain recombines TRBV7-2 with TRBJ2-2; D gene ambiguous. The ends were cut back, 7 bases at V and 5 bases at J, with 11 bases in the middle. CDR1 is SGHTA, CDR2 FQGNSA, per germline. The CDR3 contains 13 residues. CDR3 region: CASTMASTGELFF. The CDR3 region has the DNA TGTGCCAGCACCATGGCCTCGACCGGGGAGCTGTTTTTT.

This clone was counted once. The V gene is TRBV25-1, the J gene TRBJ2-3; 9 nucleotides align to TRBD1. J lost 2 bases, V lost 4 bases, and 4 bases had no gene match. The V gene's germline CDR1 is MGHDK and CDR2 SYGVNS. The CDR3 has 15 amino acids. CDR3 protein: CASSVQGAFTDTQYF. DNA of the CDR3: TGTGCCAGCAGTGTACAGGGGGCCTTCACAGATACGCAGTATTTT.

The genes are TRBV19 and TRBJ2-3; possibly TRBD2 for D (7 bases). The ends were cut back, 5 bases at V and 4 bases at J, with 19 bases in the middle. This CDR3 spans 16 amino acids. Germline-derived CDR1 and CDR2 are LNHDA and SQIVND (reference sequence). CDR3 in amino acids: CASSARGPGRADTQYF. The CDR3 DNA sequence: TGTGCCAGTAGTGCCCGGGGGCCGGGGAGGGCAGATACGCAGTATTTT.

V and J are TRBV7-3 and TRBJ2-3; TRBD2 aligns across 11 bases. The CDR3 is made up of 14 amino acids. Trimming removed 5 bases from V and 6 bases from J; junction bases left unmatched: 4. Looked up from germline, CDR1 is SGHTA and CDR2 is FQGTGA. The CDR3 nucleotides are TGTGCCAGCAGCCTGGGGACTAGCGGTGATACGCAGTATTTT. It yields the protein CASSLGTSGDTQYF.

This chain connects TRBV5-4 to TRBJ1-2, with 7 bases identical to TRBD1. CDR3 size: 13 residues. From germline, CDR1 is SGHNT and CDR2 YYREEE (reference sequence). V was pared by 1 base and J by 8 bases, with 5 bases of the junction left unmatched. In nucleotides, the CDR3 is TGTGCCAGCAGCTTGAGACAGGGTAGGGGCTACACCTTC. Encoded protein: CASSLRQGRGYTF.

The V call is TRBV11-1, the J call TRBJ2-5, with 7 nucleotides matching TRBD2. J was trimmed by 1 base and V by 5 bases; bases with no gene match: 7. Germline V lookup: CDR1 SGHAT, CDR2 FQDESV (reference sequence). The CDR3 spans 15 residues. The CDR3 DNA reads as TGTGCCAGCAGCCAATCACTAGCGACCCAAGAGACCCAGTACTTC. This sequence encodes CASSQSLATQETQYF.

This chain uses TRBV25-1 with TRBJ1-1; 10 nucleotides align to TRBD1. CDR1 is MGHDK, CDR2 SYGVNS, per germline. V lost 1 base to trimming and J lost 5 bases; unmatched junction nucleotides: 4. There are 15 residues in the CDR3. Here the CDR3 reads CASSESRGQGTEAFF. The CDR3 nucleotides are TGTGCCAGCAGTGAATCGAGGGGACAGGGGACTGAAGCTTTCTTT.

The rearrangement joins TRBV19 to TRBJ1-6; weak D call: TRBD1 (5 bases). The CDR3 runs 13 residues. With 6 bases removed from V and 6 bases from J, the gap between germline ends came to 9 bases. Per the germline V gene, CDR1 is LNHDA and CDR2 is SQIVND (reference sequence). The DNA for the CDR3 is TGTGCCAGTAGCGGCGGGGGTAATTCACCCCTCCACTTT. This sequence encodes CASSGGGNSPLHF.

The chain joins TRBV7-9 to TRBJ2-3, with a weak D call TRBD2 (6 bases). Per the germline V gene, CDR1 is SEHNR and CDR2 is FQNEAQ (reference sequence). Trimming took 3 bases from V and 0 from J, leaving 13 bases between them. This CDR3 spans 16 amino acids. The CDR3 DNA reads TGTGCCAGCAGCTTTTCTACGGGGGTGAGCACAGATACGCAGTATTTT. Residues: CASSFSTGVSTDTQYF.

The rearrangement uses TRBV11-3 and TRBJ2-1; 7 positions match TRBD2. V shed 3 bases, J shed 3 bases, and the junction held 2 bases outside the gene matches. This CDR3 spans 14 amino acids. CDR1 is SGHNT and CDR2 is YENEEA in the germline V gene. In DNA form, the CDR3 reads TGTGCCAGCAGCTTCGCGGGAGTCTACAATGAGCAGTTCTTC. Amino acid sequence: CASSFAGVYNEQFF. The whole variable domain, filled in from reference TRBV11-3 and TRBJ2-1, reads EAGVVQSPRYKIIEKKQPVAFWCNPISGHNTLYWYLQNLGQGPELLIRYENEEAVDDSQLPKDRFSAERLKGVDSTLKIQPAELGDSAVYLCASSFAGVYNEQFFGPGTRLTVL.

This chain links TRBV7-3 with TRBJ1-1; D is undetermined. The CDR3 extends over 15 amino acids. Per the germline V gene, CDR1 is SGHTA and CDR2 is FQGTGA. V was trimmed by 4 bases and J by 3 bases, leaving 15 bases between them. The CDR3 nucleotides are TGTGCCAGCAGCTCCGGACGGACTGAGGACACTGAAGCTTTCTTT. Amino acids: CASSSGRTEDTEAFF.

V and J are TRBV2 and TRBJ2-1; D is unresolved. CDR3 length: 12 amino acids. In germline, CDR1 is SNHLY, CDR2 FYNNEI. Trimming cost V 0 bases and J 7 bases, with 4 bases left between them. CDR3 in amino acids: CASSEARNEQFF. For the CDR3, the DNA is TGTGCCAGCAGTGAAGCGAGGAATGAGCAGTTCTTC.